These 27 T cell receptor beta chains were all obtained from the same sample, sequenced in a study of cytomegalovirus exposure and HLA in healthy donors. Vbeta (60) and Jbeta (13) primers were used in the PCR. Libraries were prepared by immunoSEQ multiplex PCR; TCRdb keeps only in-frame clonotypes and omits some of them. The table includes 150,000 or so clones, roughly 87% detected once. The sequencing sample was made of PBMCs. The receptors shown here come from a man in his fifties or sixties in good health and CMV-seropositive.

The chain recombines TRBV15 with TRBJ1-2, with a tentative D call TRBD1 (6 bases). The CDR3 runs to 14 residues. CDR1 LNHNV and CDR2 YYDKDF come from the germline V gene (reference sequence). V shed 0 bases and J shed 6 bases, with 11 bases lying between them. CDR3 nucleotide sequence: TGTGCCACCAGCAGAGAACAGGGCGTAGATGGCTACACCTTC. It encodes CATSREQGVDGYTF.

The chain couples TRBV4-2 to TRBJ2-1, with 9 bases matching TRBD2. The germline V gene encodes CDR1 LGHNA and CDR2 YNFKEQ. V shed 0 bases and J 7 bases; nucleotides not matched to a gene: 7. The CDR3 sequence is 16 residues long. CDR3 loop: CASSQESLAGSNEQFF. CDR3 nucleotides: TGTGCCAGCAGCCAAGAATCGCTAGCGGGGTCTAATGAGCAGTTCTTC.

The chain recombines TRBV5-1 with TRBJ1-1; 9 bases align to TRBD1. Trimming at V came to 0 bases and at J to 1 base, leaving 1 base not matched to a gene. This CDR3 is built from 15 residues. CDR1 and CDR2 (germline): SGHRS, YFSETQ. The CDR3 DNA reads TGCGCCAGCAGCTTGGGGACAGGGGCGAACACTGAAGCTTTCTTT. Amino acid sequence: CASSLGTGANTEAFF.

V gene TRBV27 combines with J gene TRBJ2-7, with 8 bases matching TRBD1. There are 15 residues in the CDR3. V lost 3 bases, J lost 5 bases, and 9 bases stayed unmatched. Germline CDR1 reads MNHEY; CDR2 reads SMNVEV (reference sequence). Written as DNA, the CDR3 is TGTGCCAGCAGTTTCACAGGGGGTCTGACTCACGAGCAGTACTTC. This gives the protein CASSFTGGLTHEQYF.

The chain carries TRBV5-1 and TRBJ1-2; 8 bases match TRBD1. Germline trimming cut 0 bases from V and 0 bases from J; bases unmatched to any gene: 7. This CDR3 contains 17 residues. Per the germline V gene, CDR1 is SGHRS and CDR2 is YFSETQ. CDR3 sequence (DNA): TGCGCCAGCAGCTTGGCGGCAGGGGGCTACACTAACTATGGCTACACCTTC. This encodes CASSLAAGGYTNYGYTF. Combining the CDR3 with reference TRBV5-1 and TRBJ1-2 gives the whole variable domain KAGVTQTPRYLIKTRGQQVTLSCSPISGHRSVSWYQQTPGQGLQFLFEYFSETQRNKGNFPGRFSGRQFSNSRSEMNVSTLELGDSALYLCASSLAAGGYTNYGYTFGSGTRLTVV.

The chain joins TRBV6-6 to TRBJ2-5; TRBD1 might be the D (5 bases). Deletions cut 4 bases from V and 4 bases from J, with 10 bases between. The CDR3 covers 13 residues. Germline loops: CDR1 MNHNY, CDR2 SVGAGI (reference sequence). CDR3 nucleotides: TGTGCCAGCAGTTCGACAGTGGTAGAGACCCAGTACTTC. It is translated as CASSSTVVETQYF.

This clone was detected only once. The gene calls are TRBV5-6 and TRBJ1-5, with a possible D match to TRBD1 (6 bases). The V gene's germline CDR1 is SGHDT and CDR2 YYEEEE. The CDR3 sequence is 15 residues long. V was trimmed by 1 base and J by 3 bases, leaving 11 bases between them. The CDR3 nucleotides are TGTGCCAGCAGCTTGCAGGGGTTCAACAATCAGCCCCAGCATTTT. Amino acids: CASSLQGFNNQPQHF.

This chain connects TRBV5-1 to TRBJ1-4; D is perhaps TRBD1 (6 bases). Trimming cost V 2 bases and J 0 bases, with 11 bases left between them. Germline-derived CDR1 and CDR2 are SGHRS and YFSETQ. The CDR3 is made up of 16 amino acids. The CDR3 loop is CASSFGQPSTNEKLFF. CDR3 nucleotides: TGCGCCAGCAGCTTCGGACAGCCCTCAACTAATGAAAAACTGTTTTTT.

The genes are TRBV10-3 and TRBJ1-4; 9 bases line up with TRBD1. V shed 2 bases, J shed 0 bases, and the junction held 4 bases outside the gene matches. CDR3 length: 17 amino acids. The germline gives CDR1 ENHRY, CDR2 SYGVKD. The CDR3 bases are TGTGCCATCAGTGAGAACAGGGGGCTTGCAACTAATGAAAAACTGTTTTTT. Its protein is CAISENRGLATNEKLFF.

CDR3 DNA: TGTGCCAGCACCCTTGGGGCAGCTCAACGCTATGGCTACACCTTC. Encoded protein: CASTLGAAQRYGYTF. The chain is built from TRBV5-5 and TRBJ1-2; tentatively, D is TRBD1 (5 bases). This CDR3 has 15 amino acids. Per germline, CDR1 SGHKS and CDR2 YYEKEE (reference sequence). V lost 6 bases and J 4 bases, leaving 19 bases between the germline ends.

This clone came up once. The chain is built from TRBV4-3 and TRBJ2-3; 10 bases line up with TRBD2. This CDR3 contains 16 residues. Trimming took 4 bases from V and 7 from J; bases not matched to a gene: 11. CDR1 LGHNA and CDR2 YSLEER come from the germline V gene. Here the CDR3 DNA reads TGCGCCAGCAGCCCTGAACTAGCGGGGTTTAGGAATACGCAGTATTTT. Its protein product is CASSPELAGFRNTQYF.

V and J are TRBV9 and TRBJ1-5, with TRBD1 matching over 7 bases. The V and J ends lost 4 bases and 2 bases, in that order; junction bases with no gene match: 3. This CDR3 comprises 14 residues. Germline V gives CDR1 SGDLS, CDR2 YYNGEE. The CDR3 loop reads CASSLGTGNQPQHF. The CDR3 DNA sequence: TGTGCCAGCAGCCTTGGGACAGGCAATCAGCCCCAGCATTTT. The whole variable domain, filled in from reference TRBV9 and TRBJ1-5, reads DSGVTQTPKHLITATGQRVTLRCSPRSGDLSVYWYQQSLDQGLQFLIQYYNGEERAKGNILERFSAQQFPDLHSELNLSSLELGDSALYFCASSLGTGNQPQHFGDGTRLSIL.

V and J are TRBV7-2 and TRBJ2-5; 7 bases fit TRBD1. Germline CDR1 is SGHTA and CDR2 is FQGNSA. The CDR3 consists of 15 residues. Losses at the gene ends were 5 bases for V and 7 bases for J; bases not matched to a gene: 13. CDR3 sequence reads: CASSPPMTGFGTQYF. CDR3 DNA: TGTGCCAGCAGCCCCCCCATGACAGGGTTTGGGACCCAGTACTTC.

This clone was picked up a small number of times. CDR3 in DNA: TGTGCCAGCAGCTTAAGCGGGAGGTCCCAAGAGACCCAGTACTTC. Translating gives CASSLSGRSQETQYF. This chain connects TRBV7-2 to TRBJ2-5, with 9 bases lining up with TRBD2. The V gene's germline CDR1 is SGHTA and CDR2 FQGNSA. The CDR3 contains 15 residues. The junction had 2 bases not matched to a gene; V was cut back by 2 bases and J by 1 base.

V usage is TRBV30 and J usage is TRBJ2-1; 13 nucleotides match TRBD2. In germline, CDR1 is GTSNPN, CDR2 SVGIG (reference sequence). V shed 2 bases, J shed 0 bases, and the junction held 10 bases outside the gene matches. The CDR3 sequence is 19 residues long. The CDR3 protein is CAWSTSGTSGTSSYNEQFF. The CDR3 nucleotides read TGTGCCTGGAGTACTTCTGGGACTAGCGGGACGAGCTCCTACAATGAGCAGTTCTTC.

V and J are TRBV5-3 and TRBJ1-6, with D perhaps matching TRBD1 (5 bases). TRBV5-3 is an ORF, and what it does is uncertain. The CDR3 extends over 17 amino acids. The V and J ends lost 0 bases and 5 bases respectively, with 15 bases between them. The CDR3 reads CARSLAQDTRNNSPLHF. DNA of the CDR3: TGTGCCAGAAGCTTGGCCCAGGACACTCGAAATAATTCACCCCTCCACTTT.

Points on this clone: Other DNA sequences from this sample encode an identical CDR3 as well. The chain is built from TRBV18 and TRBJ2-1; 11 nucleotides align to TRBD1. The CDR3 is 15 residues long. Trimming took 2 bases from V and 4 from J; bases not matched to a gene: 1. CDR1 and CDR2 from the germline V gene are KGHSH and LQKENI. CDR3 sequence reads: CASSPGQGAYNEQFF. The CDR3 coding sequence is TGTGCCAGCTCACCAGGACAGGGGGCTTACAATGAGCAGTTCTTC.

This clone was seen a handful of times. The chain joins TRBV6-5 to TRBJ1-5, with 9 bases identical to TRBD1. Germline CDR1 MNHEY, CDR2 SVGAGI. CDR3 length: 15 amino acids. V was clipped by 6 bases and J by 8 bases; unmatched bases: 11. The CDR3 DNA reads as TGTGCCAGCAGACCACGGGACAGGGTCAGAGAGCCCCAGCATTTT. Translated, it gives CASRPRDRVREPQHF.

V gene TRBV10-3 combines with J gene TRBJ2-7; D not resolved. Germline V gene sequence: CDR1 ENHRY, CDR2 SYGVKD. This CDR3 has 10 residues. V dropped 10 bases and J dropped 3 bases, with 7 bases sitting between them. CDR3 protein: CAKLVYEQYF. Written as DNA, the CDR3 is TGTGCCAAACTCGTCTACGAGCAGTACTTC.

This chain joins TRBV18 and TRBJ1-2; no firm D call. Trimming took 3 bases from V and 6 from J, leaving 14 bases between them. The CDR3 totals 14 residues. Germline values: CDR1 KGHSH, CDR2 LQKENI. In DNA form, the CDR3 reads TGTGCCAGCTCACCGCCGGCCTACCGGGATGGCTACACCTTC. Translating it yields CASSPPAYRDGYTF.

The chain joins TRBV7-2 to TRBJ2-1, with D hard to call. The ends were cut back, 5 bases at V and 4 bases at J, with 6 bases in the middle. This CDR3 spans 12 amino acids. Germline CDR1 and CDR2: SGHTA and FQGNSA. CDR3 region: CASSRDYNEQFF. CDR3 DNA: TGTGCCAGCAGCCGCGATTACAATGAGCAGTTCTTC.

The rearrangement joins TRBV7-2 to TRBJ1-4; TRBD1 might be the D (6 bases). V was clipped by 7 bases and J by 7 bases, with 25 bases between them. The CDR3 is 17 amino acids. Germline V CDR1 and CDR2: SGHTA, FQGNSA. CDR3 in amino acids: CASTNFLLPGGSEKLFF. CDR3 sequence (DNA): TGTGCCAGCACCAACTTTTTACTTCCGGGGGGCTCTGAAAAACTGTTTTTT.

V and J are TRBV10-3 and TRBJ2-7; D is undetermined. Trimming removed 3 bases from V and 0 bases from J, with 9 bases in between. The CDR3 runs 14 residues. Germline V CDR1 and CDR2: ENHRY, SYGVKD. CDR3 protein: CAISDLTHSYEQYF. The CDR3 region has the DNA TGTGCCATCAGTGACTTGACACACTCCTACGAGCAGTACTTC.

V gene TRBV18 combines with J gene TRBJ1-1, with 11 bases matching TRBD1. The CDR3 spans 15 residues. Germline V gene sequence: CDR1 KGHSH, CDR2 LQKENI. J was trimmed by 8 bases and V by 3 bases; bases with no gene match: 8. The CDR3 is CASSPWTGGASEAFF. The CDR3 nucleotides are TGTGCCAGCTCACCCTGGACAGGGGGCGCATCCGAAGCTTTCTTT.

In its sample, this clone was seen a few times. V gene TRBV29-1 combines with J gene TRBJ2-5, with D maybe TRBD2 (5 bases). The DNA end lines up better with TRBJ2-7; the J call may be wrong. The CDR3 extends over 14 amino acids. Germline values: CDR1 SQVTM, CDR2 ANQGSEA. This CDR3 is CSVERVTGDYEQYF. The DNA of the CDR3 is TGCAGCGTTGAGAGGGTGACTGGGGACTACGAGCAGTACTTC.

This clone was seen only a few times. This chain uses TRBV28 with TRBJ2-6, with D maybe TRBD1 (5 bases). There are 15 residues in the CDR3. Trimming left V 5 bases short and J 2 bases short, with 10 bases between. The V gene's germline CDR1 is MDHEN and CDR2 SYDVKM. In DNA form, the CDR3 reads TGTGCCAGCAGTCCCAGGGTACCTGGGGCCAACGTCCTGACTTTC. Translation: CASSPRVPGANVLTF.

The chain carries TRBV7-9 and TRBJ1-2, with a tentative D call TRBD1 (5 bases). Germline-derived CDR1 and CDR2 are SEHNR and FQNEAQ (reference sequence). The CDR3 runs to 12 residues. Trimming cost V 8 bases and J 7 bases, with 14 bases left between them. CDR3 region: CASFGGAFGYTF. The CDR3 DNA reads as TGTGCCAGCTTCGGCGGGGCCTTTGGCTACACCTTC.